Listed here are 32 T cell receptor beta chains from one sample, sequenced in a study of cytotoxic CD8 clonotypes in ibrutinib-treated CLL (dated by TCRdb to the early 2020s). The sample's time point label, in plain terms: around 2 years on ibrutinib. To prepare the library, the immunoSEQ multiplex PCR assay was applied. Imported from immuneACCESS, the table was reduced by TCRdb to in-frame sequences with V and J called. These copies leave out some clones; in studies compared against another copy, an unresolved V gene accounts for under half, and the cause of the remainder is not known. The sample profile shows some 92,000 clones; 75% to 80% of them were found once. 20% to 25% of the sample comes from the top ten. The sample in question was PBMCs, obtained after 24 months of ibrutinib treatment. The source of these receptors is a human donor with chronic lymphocytic leukemia.

Details on this clone: Different DNA sequences within this sample yield the same CDR3. The chain couples TRBV30 to TRBJ1-5, with D possibly TRBD1 on 5 matching bases. The V end was cut by 0 bases, the J end by 4 bases, with 7 bases between. This CDR3 spans 13 amino acids. Germline loops: CDR1 GTSNPN, CDR2 SVGIG (reference sequence). CDR3 sequence reads: CAWSVRGNQPQHF. In nucleotides, the CDR3 is TGTGCCTGGAGTGTAAGGGGAAATCAGCCCCAGCATTTT.

The V call is TRBV6-6, the J call TRBJ2-5; D gene uncertain. The CDR3 has 12 residues. Germline V CDR1 and CDR2: MNHNY, SVGAGI (reference sequence). Trimming shortened V by 5 bases and J by 2 bases, and 6 bases separated the two germline ends. CDR3 nucleotide sequence: TGTGCCAGCAGTCAGGTACAAGAGACCCAGTACTTC. It specifies CASSQVQETQYF.

This clone is a singleton in its sample. The rearrangement joins TRBV7-8 to TRBJ2-7, with 12 bases aligning to TRBD2. There are 15 residues in the CDR3. Losses at the gene ends were 4 bases for V and 4 bases for J; bases not matched to a gene: 5. Germline V lookup: CDR1 SGHVS, CDR2 FQNEAQ. CDR3 DNA sequence: TGTGCCAGCAGCTCCCAGGGACTAGCGGGTTACGAGCAGTACTTC. Protein sequence: CASSSQGLAGYEQYF.

This clone was seen a single time. The rearrangement uses TRBV5-1 and TRBJ2-3, with D possibly being TRBD1 (6 bases). V was pared by 4 bases and J by 0 bases, with 12 bases between. Germline CDR1 is SGHRS and CDR2 is YFSETQ. The CDR3 runs to 15 residues. CDR3 DNA: TGCGCCAGCAGCACCGGACAGTTTAGCACAGATACGCAGTATTTT. Translated, it gives CASSTGQFSTDTQYF.

This clone was counted once. V gene TRBV19 combines with J gene TRBJ1-3; 7 bases agree with TRBD1. The germline gives CDR1 LNHDA, CDR2 SQIVND (reference sequence). This CDR3 spans 15 amino acids. The junction had 5 bases not matched to a gene; V was cut back by 6 bases and J by 0 bases. The CDR3 region has the DNA TGTGCCAGTAGGGAAGGGACAGCCTCTGGAAACACCATATATTTT. It yields the protein CASREGTASGNTIYF.

This sequence joins TRBV14 and TRBJ1-1; perhaps TRBD1 as D (5 bases). CDR1 SGHDN and CDR2 FVKESK come from the germline V gene. Trimming removed 1 base at V and 5 bases at J, with 11 bases between. This CDR3 is 14 amino acids long. The CDR3 nucleotides are TGTGCCAGCAGCCAAGGGGGTAGGGGTACTGAAGCTTTCTTT. Translated, it gives CASSQGGRGTEAFF.

This clone showed up just a few times. CDR3 residues: CSVAQAYEQYF. The DNA for the CDR3 is TGCAGCGTTGCACAGGCTTACGAGCAGTACTTC. The chain joins TRBV29-1 to TRBJ2-7; weak D call: TRBD1 (5 bases). Trimming removed 4 bases at V and 4 bases at J, with 8 bases between. This CDR3 is 11 amino acids long. From germline, CDR1 is SQVTM and CDR2 ANQGSEA.

The V and J genes are TRBV4-1 and TRBJ2-5; D is perhaps TRBD2 (6 bases). The length of the CDR3 is 16 residues. V shed 1 base and J shed 0 bases, with 12 bases lying between them. CDR1 is MGHRA, CDR2 YSYEKL, per germline. CDR3 nucleotides: TGCGCCAGCAGCCAAGGTCACGGGAGCGACCAAGAGACCCAGTACTTC. Translating gives CASSQGHGSDQETQYF.

The V call is TRBV2, the J call TRBJ2-1, with D tentatively TRBD1 or TRBD2 (5 bases each). Trimming took off 6 bases at V and 3 bases at J, with 15 bases between the two ends. Germline V gene data show CDR1 as SNHLY and CDR2 as FYNNEI. This CDR3 spans 15 amino acids. This chain's CDR3 is CASRGDSAFYNEQFF. The CDR3, as DNA: TGTGCCAGCAGGGGAGACAGTGCCTTCTACAATGAGCAGTTCTTC.

V and J are TRBV5-5 and TRBJ2-6; 12 bases fit TRBD2. The CDR3 has 20 amino acids. With V trimmed by 3 bases and J by 3 bases, 13 bases remained unmatched. Germline V gene data show CDR1 as SGHKS and CDR2 as YYEKEE (reference sequence). DNA of the CDR3: TGTGCCAGCAGCTATTACTGGGTGCTAGCGGGAGGGCATGGGGCCAACGTCCTGACTTTC. Translation: CASSYYWVLAGGHGANVLTF.

The chain is built from TRBV4-2 and TRBJ1-2; 10 bases agree with TRBD1. V was clipped by 4 bases and J by 1 base; unmatched bases: 3. CDR3 size: 15 residues. The germline V gene has CDR1 LGHNA and CDR2 YNFKEQ. The CDR3 is CASSLGTGDNYGYTF. DNA for the CDR3: TGTGCCAGCAGCCTAGGGACAGGGGATAACTATGGCTACACCTTC.

The V gene is TRBV11-2, the J gene TRBJ2-7; D remains unclear. Germline values: CDR1 SGHAT, CDR2 FQNNGV. CDR3 length: 14 amino acids. Trimming removed 1 base from V and 11 bases from J, with 18 bases in between. The CDR3 sequence is CASSLAGVSKEEYF. In DNA form, the CDR3 reads TGTGCCAGCAGCTTAGCAGGTGTTTCCAAAGAGGAGTACTTC. The full variable domain, its missing parts supplied by reference TRBV11-2 and TRBJ2-7, is EAGVAQSPRYKIIEKRQSVAFWCNPISGHATLYWYQQILGQGPKLLIQFQNNGVVDDSQLPKDRFSAERLKGVDSTLKIQPAKLEDSAVYLCASSLAGVSKEEYFGPGTRLTVT.

This chain joins TRBV7-9 and TRBJ1-5; the match to TRBD1 covers 7 bases. The CDR3 is made up of 14 amino acids. Germline V gene lookup returns CDR1 SEHNR and CDR2 FQNEAQ (reference sequence). The V gene end was trimmed by 5 bases and the J gene end by 4 bases; junction bases not matched to a gene: 5. The CDR3 DNA reads TGTGCCAGCAGCCGAGGGACAGAGAATCAGCCCCAGCATTTT. This encodes CASSRGTENQPQHF. The complete variable domain, with remaining parts taken from reference TRBV7-9 and TRBJ1-5, reads DTGVSQNPRHKITKRGQNVTFRCDPISEHNRLYWYRQTLGQGPEFLTYFQNEAQLEKSRLLSDRFSAERPKGSFSTLEIQRTEQGDSAMYLCASSRGTENQPQHFGDGTRLSIL.

The rearrangement links TRBV6-5 to TRBJ2-7; 10 bases agree with TRBD1. CDR1 MNHEY and CDR2 SVGAGI come from the germline V gene. Trimming at V came to 4 bases and at J to 4 bases, leaving 4 bases not matched to a gene. This CDR3 contains 14 residues. The CDR3 bases are TGTGCCAGCAGTTCCGACAGGGGGCGTTACGAGCAGTACTTC. It yields the protein CASSSDRGRYEQYF.

V is TRBV7-9 and J is TRBJ2-7; 9 nucleotides match TRBD1. V gave up 5 bases and J gave up 5 bases; unmatched junction bases: 19. The CDR3 spans 18 residues. Per the germline V gene, CDR1 is SEHNR and CDR2 is FQNEAQ (reference sequence). CDR3 coding DNA: TGTGCCAGCAGCCCTACTCCGTCCGGGACAGGGCTAATCCACGAGCAGTACTTC. Translated, it gives CASSPTPSGTGLIHEQYF.

This clone was detected only a few times. The genes are TRBV2 and TRBJ1-4; D is undetermined. The CDR3 length is 14 residues. CDR1 is SNHLY and CDR2 is FYNNEI in the germline V gene. Trimming cost V 4 bases and J 12 bases, with 18 bases left between them. CDR3 sequence: CASSVNKAGTELFF. CDR3 nucleotides: TGTGCCAGCAGTGTCAACAAGGCCGGAACGGAACTGTTTTTT.

The chain is built from TRBV7-9 and TRBJ2-7, with D tentatively TRBD1 (5 bases). Between the trimmed V and J ends, which lost 4 bases and 0 bases, there was a span of 10 bases. The CDR3 is made up of 14 amino acids. Germline-derived CDR1 and CDR2 are SEHNR and FQNEAQ (reference sequence). Here the CDR3 DNA reads TGTGCCAGCAGCTCTAGGGGCAACTCCTACGAGCAGTACTTC. Translated, it gives CASSSRGNSYEQYF.

A single count supports this clone. The chain is built from TRBV4-1 and TRBJ2-7; no clear D gene. V was clipped by 1 base and J by 2 bases, with 18 bases between them. The CDR3 totals 17 residues. Germline V gene lookup returns CDR1 MGHRA and CDR2 YSYEKL. This CDR3 reads CASSQVSRADAPYEQYF. CDR3 sequence (DNA): TGCGCCAGCAGCCAAGTTTCTAGGGCGGACGCTCCCTACGAGCAGTACTTC.

This clone turned up a few times. V and J are TRBV29-1 and TRBJ1-2; unclear D gene. Germline values: CDR1 SQVTM, CDR2 ANQGSEA. The CDR3 is made up of 12 amino acids. The V end lost 1 base, the J end lost 6 bases, and 9 bases lay between the germline ends. This CDR3 reads CSVEVTADGYTF. The CDR3 nucleotides read TGCAGCGTTGAAGTCACCGCTGATGGCTACACCTTC.

The chain's CDR3 is CASSVRIHTGELFF. CDR3 DNA: TGTGCCAGCAGCGTCAGGATACACACCGGGGAGCTGTTTTTT. The V call is TRBV11-2, the J call TRBJ2-2; no reliable D call. The CDR3 runs to 14 residues. The V end was cut by 5 bases, the J end by 3 bases, with 10 bases between. Looked up from germline, CDR1 is SGHAT and CDR2 is FQNNGV.

As for this clone: Other DNA sequences within the sample encode an identical CDR3. The J gene is TRBJ2-3, the V gene TRBV11-2; TRBD2 might be the D (6 bases). This CDR3 region has 16 residues. Germline loops: CDR1 SGHAT, CDR2 FQNNGV. V lost 1 base to trimming and J lost 0 bases, with 11 bases between them. The CDR3 DNA reads TGTGCCAGCAGCTTAGCCCCGGGACTTAGCACAGATACGCAGTATTTT. Translation: CASSLAPGLSTDTQYF.

The gene calls are TRBV27 and TRBJ2-5, with a possible D match to TRBD1 (6 bases). V gave up 3 bases and J gave up 5 bases, with 16 bases separating them. The germline gives CDR1 MNHEY, CDR2 SMNVEV (reference sequence). The CDR3 is 15 amino acids. The CDR3 bases are TGTGCCAGCAGTTTCTGGGGGCTCAGGATGGAGACCCAGTACTTC. The encoded protein is CASSFWGLRMETQYF.

The chain couples TRBV28 to TRBJ2-3; the match to TRBD2 covers 8 bases. CDR1 is MDHEN and CDR2 is SYDVKM in the germline V gene. Germline trimming cut 3 bases from V and 1 base from J; bases unmatched to any gene: 3. This CDR3 has 15 amino acids. DNA for the CDR3: TGTGCCAGCAGTTTGGAGGGACTAGGCACAGATACGCAGTATTTT. This codes for CASSLEGLGTDTQYF.

V is TRBV2 and J is TRBJ2-7; 7 nucleotides agree with TRBD2. Per germline, CDR1 SNHLY and CDR2 FYNNEI. V gave up 11 bases and J gave up 1 base; unmatched junction bases: 8. This CDR3 comprises 13 residues. This chain's CDR3 is CALGLVASYEQYF. The CDR3 DNA reads as TGTGCCCTAGGACTAGTTGCATCCTACGAGCAGTACTTC.

The chain uses TRBV5-6 and TRBJ1-2; D is unresolved. Trimming took 0 bases from V and 4 from J, leaving 10 bases between them. CDR1 and CDR2 from the germline V gene are SGHDT and YYEEEE. This CDR3 has 14 amino acids. The CDR3 sequence is CASSLASRTYGYTF. Here the CDR3 DNA reads TGTGCCAGCAGCTTGGCCAGCAGAACCTATGGCTACACCTTC.

This clone was counted between two and nine times. The rearrangement links TRBV5-1 to TRBJ2-2; D ambiguous. V gave up 0 bases and J gave up 1 base, with 7 bases separating them. This CDR3 is 15 amino acids long. CDR1 is SGHRS, CDR2 YFSETQ, per germline. In nucleotides, the CDR3 is TGCGCCAGCAGCTTGGCATATGGGAACACCGGGGAGCTGTTTTTT. Translation: CASSLAYGNTGELFF. Using reference TRBV5-1 and TRBJ2-2 for the parts outside the CDR3, the full variable domain is KAGVTQTPRYLIKTRGQQVTLSCSPISGHRSVSWYQQTPGQGLQFLFEYFSETQRNKGNFPGRFSGRQFSNSRSEMNVSTLELGDSALYLCASSLAYGNTGELFFGEGSRLTVL.

This rearrangement joins TRBV7-9 to TRBJ2-2; TRBD2 matches 8 bases. This CDR3 has 15 amino acids. V gave up 5 bases and J gave up 5 bases; unmatched junction bases: 7. Germline CDR1 and CDR2: SEHNR and FQNEAQ (reference sequence). CDR3 sequence (DNA): TGTGCCAGCAGCCGCGGGGGGACGATGACCGGGGAGCTGTTTTTT. This translates into CASSRGGTMTGELFF. Together with reference TRBV7-9 and TRBJ2-2, the CDR3 gives the full variable domain: DTGVSQNPRHKITKRGQNVTFRCDPISEHNRLYWYRQTLGQGPEFLTYFQNEAQLEKSRLLSDRFSAERPKGSFSTLEIQRTEQGDSAMYLCASSRGGTMTGELFFGEGSRLTVL.

This clone came up a few times. The genes are TRBV28 and TRBJ1-5, with D perhaps TRBD1 (5 bases). CDR1 is MDHEN and CDR2 is SYDVKM in the germline V gene. The V end was cut by 2 bases, the J end by 6 bases, with 14 bases between. The length of the CDR3 is 15 residues. The DNA for the CDR3 is TGTGCCAGCAGTTTAGGGGCCAGGGTAAGTCAGCCCCAGCATTTT. Protein sequence: CASSLGARVSQPQHF.

The chain combines TRBV2 with TRBJ2-7; TRBD1 aligns across 9 bases. The CDR3 is 14 amino acids. Germline V gives CDR1 SNHLY, CDR2 FYNNEI. Trimming removed 7 bases from V and 6 bases from J; junction bases left unmatched: 10. The CDR3 DNA sequence: TGTGCCAGCATCCAGGACAGGGGAGGCGGCGAGCAGTACTTC. Translation gives CASIQDRGGGEQYF.

As for this clone: The sample carries other DNA sequences with the same CDR3. The rearrangement links TRBV11-3 to TRBJ2-1; 9 bases fit TRBD1. Unmatched junction bases numbered 0, after V lost 1 base and J lost 2 bases. Germline V gene lookup returns CDR1 SGHNT and CDR2 YENEEA. This CDR3 contains 15 residues. The CDR3 region is CASSLGQGAYNEQFF. In nucleotides, the CDR3 is TGTGCCAGCAGCTTAGGACAGGGGGCCTACAATGAGCAGTTCTTC.

The CDR3 sequence is CASSLDFWEERDYYGYTF. The CDR3, as DNA: TGTGCCAGCAGCTTGGATTTCTGGGAAGAGAGGGACTACTATGGCTACACCTTC. The chain uses TRBV5-8 and TRBJ1-2, with a tentative D call TRBD1 (5 bases). Germline lookup yields CDR1 SGHTS and CDR2 YDEGEE. The CDR3 runs 18 residues. Trimming shortened V by 0 bases and J by 3 bases, and 21 bases separated the two germline ends. The variable domain in full, with the rest retrieved from reference TRBV5-8 and TRBJ1-2, is EAGVTQSPTHLIKTRGQQATLRCSPISGHTSVYWYQQALGLGLQFLLWYDEGEERNRGNFPPRFSGRQFPNYSSELNVNALELEDSALYLCASSLDFWEERDYYGYTFGSGTRLTVV.

A word on this clone: Sequence at one end of the junction differs from germline and may be a read error. The gene calls are TRBV6-1 and TRBJ1-5; TRBD1 matches 9 bases. CDR1 and CDR2 (germline): MNHNS, SASEGT. The CDR3 runs 11 residues. The CDR3 coding sequence is TGTGCCAGCAGTGAACGAGGACAGGGGAATTTT. Its translation: CASSERGQGNF.